This entry lists 29 T cell receptor beta chains sequenced from one sample in a study of T-cell memory formation after mild COVID-19. Via MiXCR, TCRdb re-called the 5' RACE reads, giving one row per CDR3 protein. In the table there are about 210,000 distinct CDR3 sequences, 10% to 13% of which are singletons. The specimen sequenced was PBMCs or a T cell subset sorted from them (not recorded which). Receptors originate from a man aged 18 to 29 who had mild COVID-19 (a few samples of this study predate the infection). Cell type and time point are not known.

The gene calls are TRBV7-2 and TRBJ2-3; 10 bases align to TRBD2. V was clipped by 5 bases and J by 4 bases; unmatched bases: 21. Germline lookup yields CDR1 SGHTA and CDR2 FQGNSA. This CDR3 spans 20 amino acids. The CDR3 DNA reads as TGTGCCAGCAGCCTCTTCCCGGGTGGGGCTAGCGGGGGAACACCAGATACGCAGTATTTT. Its translation: CASSLFPGGASGGTPDTQYF.

CDR3: CASSLEARVDSPLHF. CDR3 coding DNA: TGTGCCAGCAGCTTAGAAGCCAGGGTAGACTCACCCCTCCACTTT. This chain links TRBV7-2 with TRBJ1-6; tentative D call: TRBD1 (5 bases). This CDR3 region has 15 residues. The V end lost 1 base, the J end lost 10 bases, and 14 bases lay between the germline ends. Germline lookup yields CDR1 SGHTA and CDR2 FQGNSA.

This clonotype has just a few counts. The chain combines TRBV4-3 with TRBJ1-2; TRBD1 matches at 9 bases. Germline V gives CDR1 LGHNA, CDR2 YSLEER. The CDR3 has 14 amino acids. The J segment lost 8 bases and the V segment lost 0 bases, leaving 4 bases of the junction unmatched. The DNA for the CDR3 is TGCGCCAGCAGCCAAGAGACAGGGGGTTACGGCTACACCTTC. Translated, it gives CASSQETGGYGYTF.

This clonotype was seen more than once but under ten times. The V gene is TRBV5-1, the J gene TRBJ1-1; D call uncertain. V was trimmed by 0 bases and J by 1 base, leaving 7 bases between them. The germline V gene encodes CDR1 SGHRS and CDR2 YFSETQ. This CDR3 comprises 14 residues. DNA of the CDR3: TGCGCCAGCAGCTTGGGGGCAGAGAACACTGAAGCTTTCTTT. Residues: CASSLGAENTEAFF.

Only a few counts were recorded for this clonotype. This rearrangement joins TRBV20-1 to TRBJ2-5; D is perhaps TRBD1 or TRBD2 (5 bases each). The CDR3 contains 13 residues. The germline V gene encodes CDR1 DFQATT and CDR2 SNEGSKA (reference sequence). Between the trimmed V and J ends, which lost 6 bases and 2 bases, there was a span of 13 bases. DNA for the CDR3: TGCAGTGCCTCGGGACGGGGACAAGAGACCCAGTACTTC. Its translation is CSASGRGQETQYF.

V and J are TRBV5-6 and TRBJ2-7; no clear D gene. V shed 4 bases and J shed 3 bases, with 14 bases lying between them. There are 14 residues in the CDR3. Germline CDR1 and CDR2: SGHDT and YYEEEE. CDR3 sequence (DNA): TGTGCCAGCAGCAAGGACCCGACGGACTACGAGCAGTACTTC. Translating gives CASSKDPTDYEQYF.

The J gene is TRBJ1-1, the V gene TRBV9; D is unclear. The CDR3 totals 13 residues. V lost 0 bases and J 7 bases, leaving 10 bases between the germline ends. Germline CDR1 is SGDLS and CDR2 is YYNGEE. CDR3 sequence (DNA): TGTGCCAGCAGCGTAGGTAGGGCGGATGAAGCTTTCTTT. It specifies CASSVGRADEAFF.

As for this clonotype: A much larger clone lies a single base off, so this may be a read error. The chain uses TRBV28 and TRBJ1-5; D unresolved. The CDR3 spans 15 residues. With 5 bases removed from V and 4 bases from J, the gap between germline ends came to 15 bases. CDR1 is MDHEN, CDR2 SYDVKM, per germline. The CDR3 nucleotides read TGTGCCAGCAGTGATCTAGCTGGGGAGAATCAGCCCCAGCATTTT. Amino acid sequence: CASSDLAGENQPQHF.

This rearrangement joins TRBV6-5 to TRBJ2-5, with D possibly matching TRBD2 (6 bases). Germline CDR1 is MNHEY and CDR2 is SVGAGI. Trimming removed 6 bases at V and 6 bases at J, with 17 bases between. This CDR3 region has 14 residues. CDR3 nucleotides: TGTGCCAGCAGGAGCCGGGACTGGGAGAAGACCCAGTACTTC. Encoded protein: CASRSRDWEKTQYF.

This chain's CDR3 is CASSYQTGTGNGYTF. CDR3 nucleotides: TGTGCCAGCAGTTATCAGACCGGGACAGGGAATGGCTACACCTTC. The chain recombines TRBV6-6 with TRBJ1-2; 9 nucleotides match TRBD1. Per germline, CDR1 MNHNY and CDR2 SVGAGI (reference sequence). Trimming removed 3 bases from V and 6 bases from J; junction bases left unmatched: 8. The CDR3 runs 15 residues.

A few counts support this clonotype. The V gene is TRBV9, the J gene TRBJ2-3, with 10 bases that match TRBD2. CDR1 and CDR2 (germline): SGDLS, YYNGEE. V gave up 3 bases and J gave up 7 bases; unmatched junction bases: 5. The CDR3 spans 14 residues. This CDR3 reads CASSAPSGGNTQYF. The CDR3 DNA reads as TGTGCCAGCAGCGCGCCTAGCGGGGGAAATACGCAGTATTTT.

This clonotype was seen only a few times. The gene calls are TRBV7-6 and TRBJ2-1; D might be TRBD2 (6 bases). This CDR3 has 13 amino acids. The ends were cut back, 4 bases at V and 6 bases at J, with 10 bases in the middle. From germline, CDR1 is SGHVS and CDR2 FNYEAQ. CDR3 nucleotide sequence: TGTGCCAGCAGCTCCTGGAGGGGCAATGAGCAGTTCTTC. Translated, it gives CASSSWRGNEQFF.

This clonotype came up many times. This chain joins TRBV7-3 and TRBJ2-3, with D possibly being TRBD1 (5 bases). The germline gives CDR1 SGHTA, CDR2 FQGTGA. The CDR3 totals 12 residues. Deletions cut 9 bases from V and 1 base from J, with 8 bases between. The CDR3 sequence: CASQGRTDTQYF. As DNA, the CDR3 is TGTGCCAGTCAGGGCCGCACAGATACGCAGTATTTT.

There are many counts of this clonotype. The rearrangement joins TRBV5-1 to TRBJ2-1; the D gene is possibly TRBD1 (5 bases). Germline CDR1 SGHRS, CDR2 YFSETQ. The CDR3 is made up of 14 amino acids. V was cut by 6 bases and J by 0 bases, with 10 bases left in between. CDR3 DNA sequence: TGCGCCAGCAAGGACACGAGCTCCTACAATGAGCAGTTCTTC. It is translated as CASKDTSSYNEQFF.

DNA of the CDR3: TGTGCCAGCATTAACTCGAGGGGAAACTACGAGCAGTACTTC. It translates to CASINSRGNYEQYF. The rearrangement links TRBV6-1 to TRBJ2-7; possibly TRBD1 or TRBD2 for D (5 bases each). Trimming pared 7 bases from V and 3 bases from J, leaving 16 bases between. The germline V gene has CDR1 MNHNS and CDR2 SASEGT. There are 14 residues in the CDR3.

This chain connects TRBV12-3 or TRBV12-4 to TRBJ1-2, with a tentative D call TRBD1 (5 bases). V was cut by 6 bases and J by 4 bases, with 12 bases left in between. CDR3 length equals 13 residues. The CDR3 loop is CASRWDGSYGYTF. CDR3 in DNA: TGTGCCAGCAGGTGGGACGGAAGCTATGGCTACACCTTC.

The rearrangement links TRBV30 to TRBJ2-2; D remains unclear. The CDR3 is 13 amino acids. Germline V gene data show CDR1 as GTSNPN and CDR2 as SVGIG (reference sequence). The V and J ends lost 7 bases and 1 base respectively, with 10 bases between them. The CDR3 sequence is CAFGTRNTGELFF. The CDR3 coding sequence is TGTGCCTTCGGCACACGGAACACCGGGGAGCTGTTTTTT. The variable domain in full, completed from reference TRBV30 and TRBJ2-2, reads SQTIHQWPATLVQPVGSPLSLECTVEGTSNPNLYWYRQAAGRGLQLLFYSVGIGQISSEVPQNLSASRPQDRQFILSSKKLLLSDSGFYLCAFGTRNTGELFFGEGSRLTVL.

This chain joins TRBV20-1 and TRBJ2-2; D remains unclear. Germline CDR1 reads DFQATT; CDR2 reads SNEGSKA (reference sequence). V shed 3 bases and J shed 2 bases, with 7 bases lying between them. There are 13 residues in the CDR3. For the CDR3, the DNA is TGCAGTGCTAGGTGGGCCAACACCGGGGAGCTGTTTTTT. Amino acids: CSARWANTGELFF.

The CDR3 spells CASSFDPTGELFF. CDR3 in DNA: TGTGCCAGCAGCTTCGACCCGACCGGGGAGCTGTTTTTT. The chain uses TRBV7-2 and TRBJ2-2; D unresolved. V lost 3 bases and J lost 5, with 7 bases in between. Germline CDR1 reads SGHTA; CDR2 reads FQGNSA. The length of the CDR3 is 13 residues.

V gene TRBV12-3 or TRBV12-4 combines with J gene TRBJ2-2; D is undetermined. Trimming stripped 5 bases from V and 8 bases from J, with 6 bases between. The CDR3 has 11 amino acids. CDR3 sequence: CASSDLGELFF. The CDR3 nucleotides are TGTGCCAGCAGTGATTTAGGGGAGCTGTTTTTT.

A few counts support this clonotype. The chain joins TRBV28 to TRBJ2-7; the D gene is possibly TRBD2 (6 bases). V was pared by 3 bases and J by 0 bases, with 6 bases between. Germline lookup yields CDR1 MDHEN and CDR2 SYDVKM. This CDR3 has 13 residues. The CDR3 reads CASSFGGSYEQYV. In nucleotides, the CDR3 is TGTGCCAGCAGTTTCGGGGGCTCCTACGAGCAGTACGTC.

This clonotype was observed a handful of times. This CDR3 reads CASSFTESGGPPKRNPTKRV. In DNA, the CDR3 is TGCGCCAGCAGCTTCACCGAGAGCGGGGGGCCTCCAAAGAGGAATCCTACGAAACGGGTC. The chain has TRBV5-1 and TRBJ2-7; 9 bases align to TRBD2. CDR3 size: 20 residues. Germline CDR1 is SGHRS and CDR2 is YFSETQ.

This clonotype has just a few counts. Here the CDR3 reads CASSYGATYEQYF. The DNA of the CDR3 is TGTGCCAGCAGTTACGGGGCCACCTACGAGCAGTACTTC. The chain couples TRBV6-5 to TRBJ2-7, with D possibly matching TRBD1 (5 bases). Deletions cut 2 bases from V and 2 bases from J, with 7 bases between. There are 13 residues in the CDR3. Germline CDR1 is MNHEY and CDR2 is SVGAGI.

This rearrangement joins TRBV24-1 to TRBJ2-1; TRBD2 matches 8 bases. CDR1 and CDR2 from the germline V gene are KGHDR and SFDVKD. The trim removed 8 bases at V and 7 bases at J, leaving 9 bases unmatched. The CDR3 is 14 residues long. The CDR3 nucleotides read TGTGCCACCACTGGCGGGGGGCTTCGAAATGAGCAGTTCTTC. Translation: CATTGGGLRNEQFF.

This clonotype showed up just a few times. The chain couples TRBV18 to TRBJ1-2; D remains unclear. Germline CDR1 is KGHSH and CDR2 is LQKENI. The CDR3 has 14 residues. The V gene lost 5 bases and the J gene lost 8 bases, with 18 bases spanning the gap. The DNA of the CDR3 is TGTGCCAGCTCAGCGGCAAACTCGGATGTAGGCTACACCTTC. This encodes CASSAANSDVGYTF.

This clonotype was counted ten times or more. The V call is TRBV30, the J call TRBJ1-4; 7 bases agree with TRBD1. In germline, CDR1 is GTSNPN, CDR2 SVGIG (reference sequence). The CDR3 spans 13 residues. Trimming took 6 bases from V and 5 from J; bases not matched to a gene: 6. The CDR3 is CACNRGSNEKLFF. In DNA form, the CDR3 reads TGTGCCTGCAACAGGGGATCGAATGAAAAACTGTTTTTT.

The rearrangement links TRBV7-8 to TRBJ2-1, with D tentatively TRBD1 (6 bases). The CDR3 is made up of 15 amino acids. The V and J ends lost 3 bases and 0 bases respectively, with 9 bases between them. Germline V CDR1 and CDR2: SGHVS, FQNEAQ. CDR3 nucleotides: TGTGCCAGCAGCTTTATCAGGGGCTCCTACAATGAGCAGTTCTTC. It translates to CASSFIRGSYNEQFF.

In its sample, this clonotype was seen a few times. This sequence joins TRBV6-6 and TRBJ1-2; weak D call: TRBD1 (5 bases). The V and J ends lost 5 bases and 4 bases respectively, with 11 bases between them. From germline, CDR1 is MNHNY and CDR2 SVGAGI (reference sequence). The CDR3 consists of 13 residues. The CDR3 loop reads CASSPPDTYGYTF. The CDR3 DNA is TGTGCCAGCAGTCCACCGGACACCTATGGCTACACCTTC.

This chain joins TRBV6-4 and TRBJ2-3; TRBD2 aligns across 8 bases. This CDR3 comprises 15 residues. Trimming took 6 bases from V and 0 from J; bases not matched to a gene: 5. CDR1 is MRHNA and CDR2 is SNTAGT in the germline V gene. The CDR3 region has the DNA TGTGCCAGCAGCAGAGCGGGGGCTAGCACAGATACGCAGTATTTT. Amino acid sequence: CASSRAGASTDTQYF.